This T cell receptor beta chain was captured in a study of blood T cell repertoires in COVID-19. Overall study context: Samples taken during acute and convalescent COVID-19 were collected in the United States, Italy and Spain. From T cells, B-cell-depleted T cells, or PBMCs came the material, which was cDNA or gDNA.

The CDR3 extends over 17 amino acids. Germline CDR1 and CDR2: LGHDT and YNNKEL (reference sequence). V was clipped by 0 bases and J by 5 bases; unmatched bases: 12. Per the study methods: Cell counts per sample came from amplifying reference gene primers. Repertoires were generated with immunoSEQ multiplex PCR, while TCRdb's copy carries only in-frame clones and drops some. That table furnishes V, J and clone size, whereas the DNA furnished D and trimming. The sample lists some 88,000 clones, 70% to 90% seen once, with approximately 7.2% in the top ten. Sequencing used peripheral blood. The sequence was collected from a man in his sixties with acute or convalescent COVID-19. The chain links TRBV3-1 (or the pseudogene TRBV3-2) to TRBJ2-5, with TRBD2 matching 7 bases. CDR3 sequence (DNA): TGTGCCAGCAGCCAAGATCCTCCGGGAGGTTCCTGGGAGACCCAGTACTTC. Translating it yields CASSQDPPGGSWETQYF.